This T cell receptor (beta chain) was sequenced during a study of cytomegalovirus exposure and HLA in healthy donors. A multiplex PCR was run with 60 Vbeta primers and 13 Jbeta primers. As originally analysed: Later, an analysis found 75 million to 90 million unique TCR beta chains, and 8.5 million to 14 million of these were shared. Sequencing was performed with immunoSEQ multiplex PCR; in TCRdb, only in-frame clones are kept and a portion is missing. V and J calls and clone size are copied from that table; D and trimming were computed from the DNA. The sample comprises about 180,000 clones, around 79% of which are singletons, and approximately 0.51% rests with the top ten. As to this clone: Antigen specificity is unknown.

Study-wide findings and caveats: Analyses of presence and absence presupposed an approximately uniform sequencing depth across donors. With high specificity and sensitivity, the classifier reportedly diagnosed cytomegalovirus status.

At the time of sampling, donors were nominally healthy, though unrecorded immune exposures were likely. Sequencing was done on a sample of PBMCs. The receptor was isolated from a woman between 45 and 60 years old in good health and CMV-seronegative.

CDR3: CASSLGTSGSSYNEQFF. The CDR3 DNA follows: TGCGCCAGCAGCTTGGGAACTAGCGGGAGTTCTTACAATGAGCAGTTCTTC. The V call is TRBV5-1, the J call TRBJ2-1; 11 nucleotides line up with TRBD2. There are 17 residues in the CDR3. The V gene's germline CDR1 is SGHRS and CDR2 YFSETQ. Germline trimming cut 0 bases from V and 4 bases from J; bases unmatched to any gene: 6. The full variable domain, in which reference TRBV5-1 and TRBJ2-1 provide the parts outside the CDR3, is KAGVTQTPRYLIKTRGQQVTLSCSPISGHRSVSWYQQTPGQGLQFLFEYFSETQRNKGNFPGRFSGRQFSNSRSEMNVSTLELGDSALYLCASSLGTSGSSYNEQFFGPGTRLTVL.